A single sample is the source of the 28 T cell receptor beta chains below, sequenced in a study of cytomegalovirus exposure and HLA in healthy donors. Use of 60 Vbeta and 13 Jbeta primers characterized the PCR. The method was immunoSEQ multiplex PCR; TCRdb's version includes in-frame clones alone and lacks a portion of them. This repertoire shows under 100,000 clones, 79% found once; its top ten account for 2% to 3%. The sequencing sample was made of PBMCs. These receptors were obtained from a man aged 25-45 years in good health and CMV-seronegative.

The rearrangement links TRBV19 to TRBJ1-1; possibly TRBD1 for D (6 bases). This CDR3 is built from 14 residues. CDR1 and CDR2 (germline): LNHDA, SQIVND (reference sequence). V lost 5 bases, J lost 5 bases, and 15 bases lay in between. CDR3: CASSVTGQRTEAFF. In DNA, the CDR3 is TGTGCCAGTAGTGTCACAGGGCAACGGACTGAAGCTTTCTTT. The whole variable domain, remainder taken from reference TRBV19 and TRBJ1-1, is DGGITQSPKYLFRKEGQNVTLSCEQNLNHDAMYWYRQDPGQGLRLIYYSQIVNDFQKGDIAEGYSVSREKKESFPLTVTSAQKNPTAFYLCASSVTGQRTEAFFGQGTRLTVV.

The CDR3 DNA sequence: TGTGCCAGCAGAAGACTAGGGGCCGGGGAGCTGTTTTTT. Translating it yields CASRRLGAGELFF. V usage is TRBV7-2 and J usage is TRBJ2-2; D may be TRBD2 (6 bases). Trimming took off 6 bases at V and 6 bases at J, with 11 bases between the two ends. From germline, CDR1 is SGHTA and CDR2 FQGNSA. The CDR3 has 13 residues.

This clone was counted between two and nine times. The chain is built from TRBV7-3 and TRBJ2-6, with D unclear. This CDR3 is built from 15 residues. Germline lookup yields CDR1 SGHTA and CDR2 FQGTGA. Trimming shortened V by 2 bases and J by 0 bases, and 5 bases separated the two germline ends. The chain's CDR3 is CASSLYVSGANVLTF. The CDR3 nucleotides read TGTGCCAGCAGCTTATATGTCTCTGGGGCCAACGTCCTGACTTTC. The full variable domain, with the rest looked up from reference TRBV7-3 and TRBJ2-6, is GAGVSQTPSNKVTEKGKYVELRCDPISGHTALYWYRQSLGQGPEFLIYFQGTGAADDSGLPNDRFFAVRPEGSVSTLKIQRTERGDSAVYLCASSLYVSGANVLTFGAGSRLTVL.

V is TRBV28 and J is TRBJ2-1; 7 bases align to TRBD2. The CDR3 length is 14 residues. Germline trimming cut 3 bases from V and 8 bases from J; bases unmatched to any gene: 7. CDR1 is MDHEN, CDR2 SYDVKM, per germline. The DNA for the CDR3 is TGTGCCAGCAGTTTGCGGGAGCTACGACATGAGCAGTTCTTC. The encoded protein is CASSLRELRHEQFF.

The chain recombines TRBV11-1 with TRBJ2-1; D is possibly TRBD1 (6 bases). In germline, CDR1 is SGHAT, CDR2 FQDESV (reference sequence). This CDR3 is built from 15 residues. Trimming removed 4 bases from V and 7 bases from J, with 17 bases in between. This CDR3 is CASSSGDPGGNEQFF. The CDR3 DNA is TGTGCCAGCAGCTCAGGGGACCCTGGAGGTAATGAGCAGTTCTTC.

Details on this clone: In the same sample, other DNA sequences code for this CDR3. The genes are TRBV2 and TRBJ1-6, with 9 nucleotides matching TRBD1. After removal of 3 bases from V and 7 bases from J, the junction contained 4 bases not matched to a gene. This CDR3 spans 15 amino acids. CDR1 is SNHLY and CDR2 is FYNNEI in the germline V gene. CDR3 loop: CASSEGTGRNSPLHF. CDR3 DNA: TGTGCCAGCAGTGAGGGGACAGGGAGAAATTCACCCCTCCACTTT.

The chain joins TRBV27 to TRBJ1-5; 7 nucleotides align to TRBD1. This CDR3 has 15 amino acids. The trim removed 3 bases at V and 3 bases at J, leaving 5 bases unmatched. The germline CDR1 and CDR2 sequences are MNHEY and SMNVEV (reference sequence). The CDR3 sequence is CASSFQKGANQPQHF. CDR3 bases: TGTGCCAGCAGTTTCCAAAAGGGGGCCAATCAGCCCCAGCATTTT.

This chain uses TRBV5-6 with TRBJ2-5, with TRBD2 matching 8 bases. Germline-derived CDR1 and CDR2 are SGHDT and YYEEEE. V trimming: 4 bases; J trimming: 4 bases; junction bases outside the gene matches: 9. The CDR3 consists of 15 residues. The CDR3 here is CASSLFGGAGETQYF. DNA of the CDR3: TGTGCCAGCAGCCTATTCGGGGGGGCTGGAGAGACCCAGTACTTC.

The J gene is TRBJ1-1, the V gene TRBV7-9, with unresolved D. The CDR3 covers 14 residues. Trimming stripped 5 bases from V and 0 bases from J, with 10 bases between. The germline V gene encodes CDR1 SEHNR and CDR2 FQNEAQ (reference sequence). The CDR3 spells CASSLAALNTEAFF. CDR3 nucleotide sequence: TGTGCCAGCAGCCTCGCGGCGTTGAACACTGAAGCTTTCTTT.

V is TRBV28 and J is TRBJ1-1; D gene uncertain. The CDR3 contains 13 residues. Trimming left V 8 bases short and J 1 base short, with 11 bases between. The V gene's germline CDR1 is MDHEN and CDR2 SYDVKM. This CDR3 is CASAIPGNTEAFF. Written as DNA, the CDR3 is TGTGCCAGCGCTATCCCCGGGAACACTGAAGCTTTCTTT.

CDR3 nucleotide sequence: TGTGCCAGCAGCTTAGCGGTTTGGCAGACTGAAGAGACCCAGTACTTC. It codes for CASSLAVWQTEETQYF. The rearrangement links TRBV7-2 to TRBJ2-5; D ambiguous. The germline CDR1 and CDR2 sequences are SGHTA and FQGNSA. This CDR3 spans 16 amino acids. V was shortened by 0 bases and J by 3 bases, with 14 bases between the two germline ends.

This clone was found a few times. This chain connects TRBV28 to TRBJ1-2, with 8 bases aligning to TRBD1. The ends lost 2 bases at V and 6 bases at J; junction bases unmatched: 2. Germline V CDR1 and CDR2: MDHEN, SYDVKM. This CDR3 has 13 amino acids. The CDR3 sequence is CASSLDRGHGYTF. The CDR3 nucleotides are TGTGCCAGCAGTTTAGACAGGGGCCATGGCTACACCTTC.

The gene calls are TRBV28 and TRBJ2-7, with a weak D call TRBD2 (7 bases). Germline loops: CDR1 MDHEN, CDR2 SYDVKM. The CDR3 has 16 amino acids. Trimming left V 5 bases short and J 4 bases short, with 21 bases between. CDR3 protein: CASSPGGQGTAYEQYF. CDR3 nucleotide sequence: TGTGCCAGCAGTCCCGGGGGGCAGGGAACCGCTTACGAGCAGTACTTC.

The chain recombines TRBV30 with TRBJ2-1, with 15 nucleotides matching TRBD2. The CDR3 spans 18 residues. J gave up 0 bases and V 4 bases, and 7 bases lay outside the gene matches. Germline V gives CDR1 GTSNPN, CDR2 SVGIG (reference sequence). The CDR3 DNA follows: TGTGCCTGGACTAGGACTAGCGGGAGGGTCGTCTCCTACAATGAGCAGTTCTTC. This sequence encodes CAWTRTSGRVVSYNEQFF.

V gene TRBV28 combines with J gene TRBJ1-1; D not certain. This CDR3 comprises 16 residues. V was cut by 3 bases and J by 1 base, with 15 bases left in between. Germline V gene sequence: CDR1 MDHEN, CDR2 SYDVKM. As DNA, the CDR3 is TGTGCCAGCAGTTTGAGAACCTCCCTTGGGAACACTGAAGCTTTCTTT. It translates to CASSLRTSLGNTEAFF.

This sequence joins TRBV15 and TRBJ2-5, with a weak D call TRBD1 (7 bases). V lost 5 bases and J 5 bases, leaving 18 bases between the germline ends. CDR3 size: 15 residues. Germline CDR1 LNHNV, CDR2 YYDKDF (reference sequence). In nucleotides, the CDR3 is TGTGCCACCAGCGGAGGGCTAGGCAGGGGGGAGACCCAGTACTTC. Its protein is CATSGGLGRGETQYF.

This chain links TRBV9 with TRBJ1-1; no firm D call. V gave up 3 bases and J gave up 5 bases, with 11 bases separating them. CDR3 length: 13 amino acids. Germline CDR1 is SGDLS and CDR2 is YYNGEE. CDR3 in DNA: TGTGCCAGCAGCGCCTTCTCGGGTACTGAAGCTTTCTTT. Its translation is CASSAFSGTEAFF.

V is TRBV5-1 and J is TRBJ2-6; the D is unclear. Trimming pared 2 bases from V and 1 base from J, leaving 7 bases between. This CDR3 is built from 15 residues. The germline CDR1 and CDR2 sequences are SGHRS and YFSETQ. The CDR3 DNA sequence: TGCGCCAGCAGCTTAGCCCTGTCTGGGGCCAACGTCCTGACTTTC. It codes for CASSLALSGANVLTF.

The rearrangement joins TRBV27 to TRBJ2-2, with 7 bases lining up with TRBD1. CDR1 is MNHEY and CDR2 is SMNVEV in the germline V gene (reference sequence). CDR3 length equals 15 residues. J gave up 7 bases and V 7 bases, and 12 bases lay outside the gene matches. CDR3 sequence (DNA): TGTGCCAGCACCGTTTCCAAGCACAGGGGCGGGGAGCTGTTTTTT. Its translation: CASTVSKHRGGELFF.

The CDR3 sequence is CASSQGVGGVTDTQYF. CDR3 sequence (DNA): TGCGCCAGCAGCCAAGGAGTGGGAGGGGTCACAGATACGCAGTATTTT. J is TRBJ2-3 and V is TRBV4-3; 7 nucleotides align to TRBD2. In germline, CDR1 is LGHNA, CDR2 YSLEER. The CDR3 runs to 16 residues. With 1 base clipped from V and 2 bases from J, the junction kept 6 bases outside the gene matches.

The chain links TRBV15 to TRBJ2-5, with unresolved D. Per germline, CDR1 LNHNV and CDR2 YYDKDF (reference sequence). The CDR3 has 12 amino acids. Between the trimmed V and J ends, which lost 3 bases and 5 bases, there was a span of 7 bases. DNA for the CDR3: TGTGCCACCAGCAGCAGTTGGGAGACCCAGTACTTC. Its translation: CATSSSWETQYF.

Points on this clone: The sample contains more than one DNA sequence encoding this CDR3. The rearrangement joins TRBV9 to TRBJ2-5; 7 bases line up with TRBD2. The CDR3 is 12 residues long. CDR1 and CDR2 (germline): SGDLS, YYNGEE. V gave up 0 bases and J gave up 7 bases; unmatched junction bases: 0. In DNA, the CDR3 is TGTGCCAGCAGCGTAGAGCGGGGGACCCAGTACTTC. Protein product: CASSVERGTQYF.

This clone was counted between two and nine times. This chain links TRBV5-1 with TRBJ1-1; D not certain. The CDR3 loop spans 16 amino acids. Per germline, CDR1 SGHRS and CDR2 YFSETQ. Trimming left V 4 bases short and J 0 bases short, with 16 bases between. The CDR3 loop is CASSPWEVRLNTEAFF. CDR3 nucleotides: TGCGCCAGCAGCCCCTGGGAGGTCAGGCTGAACACTGAAGCTTTCTTT.

The V and J genes are TRBV5-4 and TRBJ2-7, with D tentatively TRBD2 (5 bases). The ends were cut back, 0 bases at V and 1 base at J, with 11 bases in the middle. Germline CDR1 SGHNT, CDR2 YYREEE (reference sequence). The CDR3 sequence is 15 residues long. DNA of the CDR3: TGTGCCAGCAGCTTGGCTCCTGCGGGTTCCTACGAGCAGTACTTC. As protein: CASSLAPAGSYEQYF.

This sequence joins TRBV6-5 and TRBJ1-1; D not certain. V lost 5 bases and J 2 bases, leaving 15 bases between the germline ends. Germline V gene sequence: CDR1 MNHEY, CDR2 SVGAGI. CDR3 length: 15 amino acids. The CDR3 loop reads CASSPPWGENTEAFF. DNA for the CDR3: TGTGCCAGCAGTCCCCCCTGGGGAGAAAACACTGAAGCTTTCTTT.

V and J are TRBV7-2 and TRBJ2-7; no definite D call. CDR3 size: 11 residues. Looked up from germline, CDR1 is SGHTA and CDR2 is FQGNSA. Trimming shortened V by 1 base and J by 6 bases, and 4 bases separated the two germline ends. The CDR3, as DNA: TGTGCCAGCAGCTTAGTATTCGAGCAGTACTTC. Translation: CASSLVFEQYF.

This chain links TRBV7-9 with TRBJ2-7, with D possibly TRBD2 on 6 matching bases. This CDR3 contains 15 residues. Germline V gene data show CDR1 as SEHNR and CDR2 as FQNEAQ (reference sequence). V was clipped by 1 base and J by 0 bases, with 10 bases between them. The CDR3 is CASSLEGLVSYEQYF. The CDR3 DNA follows: TGTGCCAGCAGCTTAGAGGGACTCGTCTCCTACGAGCAGTACTTC.

The chain links TRBV28 to TRBJ1-2; D remains unclear. This CDR3 has 11 amino acids. Trimming pared 3 bases from V and 5 bases from J, leaving 4 bases between. Germline CDR1 is MDHEN and CDR2 is SYDVKM. The CDR3 reads CASSFGYGYTF. DNA of the CDR3: TGTGCCAGCAGTTTCGGTTATGGCTACACCTTC.